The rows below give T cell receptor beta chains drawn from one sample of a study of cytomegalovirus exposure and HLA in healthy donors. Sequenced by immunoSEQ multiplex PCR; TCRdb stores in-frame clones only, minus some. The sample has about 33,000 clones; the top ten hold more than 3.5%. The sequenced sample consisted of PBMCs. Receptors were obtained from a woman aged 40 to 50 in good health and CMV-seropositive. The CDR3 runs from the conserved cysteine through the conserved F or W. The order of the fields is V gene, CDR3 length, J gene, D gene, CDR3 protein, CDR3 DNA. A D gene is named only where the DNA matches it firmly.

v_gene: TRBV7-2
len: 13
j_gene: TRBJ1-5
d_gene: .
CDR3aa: CASGVYSNQPQHF
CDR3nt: TGTGCCAGCGGAGTATATAGCAATCAGCCCCAGCATTTT

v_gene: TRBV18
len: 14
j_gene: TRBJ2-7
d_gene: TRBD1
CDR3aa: CASSPGTGAYEQYF
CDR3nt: TGTGCCAGCTCACCTGGGACAGGGGCTTACGAGCAGTACTTC

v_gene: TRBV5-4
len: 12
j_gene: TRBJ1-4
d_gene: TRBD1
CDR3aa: CASSRPGGKLFF
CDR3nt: TGTGCCAGCAGCCGTCCAGGGGGAAAACTGTTTTTT

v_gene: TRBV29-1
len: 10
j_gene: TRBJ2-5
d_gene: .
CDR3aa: CSVEGRTQYF
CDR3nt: TGCAGCGTTGAAGGTAGGACCCAGTACTTC

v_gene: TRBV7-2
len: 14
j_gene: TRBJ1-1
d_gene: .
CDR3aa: CASSARTPNTEAFF
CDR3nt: TGTGCCAGCAGCGCCCGGACACCAAACACTGAAGCTTTCTTT

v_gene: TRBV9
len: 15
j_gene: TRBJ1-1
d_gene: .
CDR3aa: CASSAGVGVNTEAFF
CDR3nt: TGTGCCAGCAGCGCGGGGGTTGGGGTGAACACTGAAGCTTTCTTT

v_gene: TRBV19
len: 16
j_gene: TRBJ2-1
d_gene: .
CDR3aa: CASSIEDRLGGNEQFF
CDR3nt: TGTGCCAGTAGTATAGAGGACAGGTTGGGGGGCAATGAGCAGTTCTTC

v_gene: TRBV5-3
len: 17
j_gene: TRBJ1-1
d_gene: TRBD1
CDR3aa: CARSSPGQGARVSEAFF
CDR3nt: TGTGCCAGAAGCTCACCGGGACAGGGGGCGCGGGTCTCTGAAGCTTTCTTT

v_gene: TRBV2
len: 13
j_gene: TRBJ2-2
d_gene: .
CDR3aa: CASSEASPGELFF
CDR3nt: TGTGCCAGCAGTGAGGCTAGCCCCGGGGAGCTGTTTTTT

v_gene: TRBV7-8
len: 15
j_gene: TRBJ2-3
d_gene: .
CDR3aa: CASSPREGPFDTQYF
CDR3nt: TGTGCCAGCAGCCCACGTGAGGGTCCGTTTGATACGCAGTATTTT

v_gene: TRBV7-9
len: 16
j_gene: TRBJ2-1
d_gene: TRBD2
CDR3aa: CASSRGLPGGPGEQFF
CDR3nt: TGTGCCAGCAGCCGGGGGTTACCGGGAGGGCCGGGGGAGCAGTTCTTC

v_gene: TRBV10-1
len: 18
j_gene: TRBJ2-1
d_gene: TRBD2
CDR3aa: CASSDLGLAGPSYNEQFF
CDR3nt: TGCGCCAGCAGTGATCTGGGACTAGCGGGACCCTCCTACAATGAGCAGTTCTTC

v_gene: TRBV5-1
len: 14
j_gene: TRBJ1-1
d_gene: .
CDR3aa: CASSLAGVITEAFF
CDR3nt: TGCGCCAGCAGCTTGGCGGGGGTAATCACTGAAGCTTTCTTT

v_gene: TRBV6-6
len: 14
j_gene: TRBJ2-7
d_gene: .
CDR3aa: CASSIISTDYEQYF
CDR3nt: TGTGCCAGCAGCATAATATCGACTGACTACGAGCAGTACTTC

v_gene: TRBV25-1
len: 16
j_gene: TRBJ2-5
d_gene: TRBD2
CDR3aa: CASSELTSGSYETQYF
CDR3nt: TGTGCCAGCAGTGAACTAACTAGCGGGAGTTATGAGACCCAGTACTTC

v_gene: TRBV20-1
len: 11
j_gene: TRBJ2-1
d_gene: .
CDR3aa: CSAKTSYEQFF
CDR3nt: TGCAGTGCTAAGACTAGTTATGAGCAGTTCTTC

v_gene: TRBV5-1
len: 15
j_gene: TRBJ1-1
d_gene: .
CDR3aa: CASSLTVSMNTEAFF
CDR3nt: TGCGCCAGCAGCTTAACAGTCTCTATGAACACTGAAGCTTTCTTT

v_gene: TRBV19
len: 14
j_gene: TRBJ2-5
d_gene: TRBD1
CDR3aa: CASSMGQGRETQYF
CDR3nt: TGTGCCAGTAGTATGGGACAGGGACGGGAGACCCAGTACTTC

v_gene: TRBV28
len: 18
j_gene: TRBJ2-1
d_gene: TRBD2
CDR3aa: CASSTWGLAGGIYNEQFF
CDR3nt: TGTGCCAGCAGTACATGGGGACTAGCGGGAGGCATTTACAATGAGCAGTTCTTC

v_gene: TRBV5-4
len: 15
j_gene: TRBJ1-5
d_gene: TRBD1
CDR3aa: CASSKGQGAGQPQHF
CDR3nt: TGTGCCAGCAGCAAGGGACAGGGGGCAGGTCAGCCCCAGCATTTT

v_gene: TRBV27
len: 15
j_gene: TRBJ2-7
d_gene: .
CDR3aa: CASSLRPQEDYEQYF
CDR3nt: TGTGCCAGCAGTTTACGGCCGCAAGAGGACTACGAGCAGTACTTC

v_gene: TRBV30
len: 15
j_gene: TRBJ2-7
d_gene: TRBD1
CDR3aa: CAGRGGTGGAYEQYF
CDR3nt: TGTGCCGGGAGGGGGGGGACAGGGGGCGCCTACGAGCAGTACTTC

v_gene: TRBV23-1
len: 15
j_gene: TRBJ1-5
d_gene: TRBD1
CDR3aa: CASSQSGTGSQPQHF
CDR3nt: TGCGCCAGCAGTCAATCTGGGACAGGGAGTCAGCCCCAGCATTTT

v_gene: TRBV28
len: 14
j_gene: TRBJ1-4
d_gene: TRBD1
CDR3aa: CASSLTGIHEKLFF
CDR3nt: TGTGCCAGCAGCCTGACAGGGATTCATGAAAAACTGTTTTTT

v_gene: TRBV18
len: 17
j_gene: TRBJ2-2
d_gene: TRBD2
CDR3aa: CASSPPGLAGGTGELFF
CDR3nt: TGTGCCAGCTCACCACCGGGACTAGCGGGAGGTACCGGGGAGCTGTTTTTT

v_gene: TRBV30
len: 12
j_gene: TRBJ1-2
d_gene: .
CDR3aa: CAWSDGGYGYTF
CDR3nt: TGTGCCTGGAGCGACGGGGGATATGGCTACACCTTC

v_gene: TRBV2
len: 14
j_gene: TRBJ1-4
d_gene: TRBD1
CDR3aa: CASSEGRGEEKLFF
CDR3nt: TGTGCCAGCAGTGAGGGCAGGGGGGAAGAAAAACTGTTTTTT

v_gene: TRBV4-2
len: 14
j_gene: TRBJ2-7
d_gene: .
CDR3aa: CASSPGGPSYEQYF
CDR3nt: TGTGCCAGCAGCCCCGGGGGGCCCTCCTACGAGCAGTACTTC

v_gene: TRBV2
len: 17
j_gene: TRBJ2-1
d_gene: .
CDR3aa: CASSERWGRLQYNEQFF
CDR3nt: TGTGCCAGCAGTGAACGGTGGGGGCGGCTTCAATACAATGAGCAGTTCTTC

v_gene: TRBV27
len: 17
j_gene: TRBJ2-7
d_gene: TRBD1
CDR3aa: CASSSPRRQGGSYEQYF
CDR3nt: TGTGCCAGCAGTTCGCCCCGTAGACAGGGCGGATCCTACGAGCAGTACTTC

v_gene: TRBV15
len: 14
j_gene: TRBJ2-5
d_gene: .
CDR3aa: CATSKRAGPETQYF
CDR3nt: TGTGCCACCAGCAAGCGGGCAGGGCCAGAGACCCAGTACTTC

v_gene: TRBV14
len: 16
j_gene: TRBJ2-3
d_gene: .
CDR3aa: CASSQDFSGSTDTQYF
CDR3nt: TGTGCCAGCAGCCAAGATTTTAGCGGAAGCACAGATACGCAGTATTTT

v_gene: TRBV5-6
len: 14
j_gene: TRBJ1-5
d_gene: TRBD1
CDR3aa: CASSYGQGRQPQHF
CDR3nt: TGTGCCAGCAGTTACGGACAGGGGAGACAGCCCCAGCATTTT

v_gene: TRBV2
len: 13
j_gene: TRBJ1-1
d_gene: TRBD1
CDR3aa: CASSGAGGTEAFF
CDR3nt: TGTGCCAGCAGTGGGGCAGGGGGCACTGAAGCTTTCTTT

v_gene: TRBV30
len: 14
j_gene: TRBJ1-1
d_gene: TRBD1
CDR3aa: CAWSRGQRNTEAFF
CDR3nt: TGTGCCTGGAGTAGGGGACAGAGGAACACTGAAGCTTTCTTT

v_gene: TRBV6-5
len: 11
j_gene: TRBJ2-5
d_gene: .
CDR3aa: CASSQGGTQYF
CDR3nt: TGTGCCAGCAGCCAGGGAGGGACCCAGTACTTC

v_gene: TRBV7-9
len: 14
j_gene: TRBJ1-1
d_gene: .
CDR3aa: CASSPFRQGTEAFF
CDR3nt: TGTGCCAGCAGCCCATTCCGGCAGGGGACTGAAGCTTTCTTT

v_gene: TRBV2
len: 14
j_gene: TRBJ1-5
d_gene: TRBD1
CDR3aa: CASSDGTGTQPQHF
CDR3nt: TGTGCCAGCAGTGACGGGACAGGGACTCAGCCCCAGCATTTT

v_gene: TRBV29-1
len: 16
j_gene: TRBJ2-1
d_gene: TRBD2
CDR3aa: CSVEGGRDYLDNEQFF
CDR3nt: TGCAGCGTTGAGGGGGGACGGGACTATCTTGACAATGAGCAGTTCTTC

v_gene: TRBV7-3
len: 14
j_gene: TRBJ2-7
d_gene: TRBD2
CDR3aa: CASSSGTSGKQQYF
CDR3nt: TGTGCCAGCAGCTCCGGGACTAGCGGGAAACAGCAGTACTTC

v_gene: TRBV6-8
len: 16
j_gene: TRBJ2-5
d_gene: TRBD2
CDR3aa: CASLVSSGRGQETQYF
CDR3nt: TGTGCCAGCTTGGTTTCCAGCGGGAGGGGGCAAGAGACCCAGTACTTC

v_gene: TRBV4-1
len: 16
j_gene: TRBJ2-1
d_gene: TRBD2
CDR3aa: CASSQDPSGRGNEQFF
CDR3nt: TGCGCCAGCAGCCAAGATCCCAGCGGGAGGGGGAATGAGCAGTTCTTC

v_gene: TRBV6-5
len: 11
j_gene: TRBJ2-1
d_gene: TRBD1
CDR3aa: CASSRGQGEFF
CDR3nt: TGTGCCAGCAGCCGGGGACAGGGAGAGTTCTTC